These T cell receptor beta chains were read from a single sample in a study of blood T cell repertoires in COVID-19. Measured with immunoSEQ multiplex PCR; TCRdb has only the in-frame clones, and not every one. The sample contains tens of thousands of clones, 80% to 85% of which appear only once. Sequenced sample: peripheral blood. Every receptor here comes from a man older than 75 with active or convalescent COVID-19. Each CDR3 is given with its conserved first and last residue. A D gene is named only where the DNA matches it firmly. Clone size appears in some rows only: once, few, many, or a class for an expanded clone.

d_gene	len	v_gene	j_gene	abundance	CDR3nt	CDR3aa
TRBD2	15	TRBV3-1/TRBV3-2	TRBJ2-7	-	TGTGCCAGCAGCCAAACTAGCGGGAGGGCCTATGAGCAGTACTTC	CASSQTSGRAYEQYF
-	13	TRBV9	TRBJ2-5	once	TGTGCCAGCAGCGTAGCGTCTCTAGAGACCCAGTACTTC	CASSVASLETQYF
TRBD2	15	TRBV28	TRBJ2-1	-	TGTGCCAGCAGTTTGGGTAGCGGGGGGATGAATGAGCAGTTCTTC	CASSLGSGGMNEQFF
TRBD1	16	TRBV28	TRBJ2-1	-	TGTGCCAGCAGTTTAGTTGAGACAGGGATCGGTGATGAGCAGTTCTTC	CASSLVETGIGDEQFF
TRBD1	13	TRBV3-1/TRBV3-2	TRBJ2-7	-	TGTGCCAGCAGCCAACTGACAGGGAACGAGCAGTACTTC	CASSQLTGNEQYF
-	14	TRBV6-5	TRBJ2-2	-	TGTGCCAGCAGATCCAGGGGAGTCACCGGGGAGCTGTTTTTT	CASRSRGVTGELFF
-	16	TRBV18	TRBJ2-3	-	TGTGCCAGCTCGCGGGACTTCGGCCTAAGCACAGATACGCAGTATTTT	CASSRDFGLSTDTQYF
-	13	TRBV6-5	TRBJ1-5	-	TGTGCCAGCAGGAGGGCGGGAAATCAGCCCCAGCATTTT	CASRRAGNQPQHF
TRBD1	14	TRBV28	TRBJ2-5	-	TGTGCCAGCAGTTTACTGGGACAGCAAGAGACCCAGTACTTC	CASSLLGQQETQYF
TRBD1	14	TRBV25-1	TRBJ1-5	-	TGTGCCAGCGGGACAGGACATAGCAATCAGCCCCAGCATTTT	CASGTGHSNQPQHF
-	15	TRBV4-3	TRBJ1-4	once	TGCGCCAGCAGCCAAGAGAGGCTGGCTAATGAAAAACTGTTTTTT	CASSQERLANEKLFF
-	14	TRBV19	TRBJ2-2	-	TGTGCCAGTAGTATTGGACTCGCGACGAGGGAGCTGTTTTTT	CASSIGLATRELFF
-	13	TRBV5-8	TRBJ1-1	-	TGTGCCAGCAGCTTTGTCAGGGGTACTGAAGCTTTCTTT	CASSFVRGTEAFF
-	17	TRBV18	TRBJ2-6	-	TGTGCCAGCTCACCGTTCGGGATGAGCTCTGGGGCCAACGTCCTGACTTTC	CASSPFGMSSGANVLTF
TRBD1	15	TRBV7-2	TRBJ1-2	-	TGTGCCAGCAGCTCGGACAGGGCTGCTAACTATGGCTACACCTTC	CASSSDRAANYGYTF
TRBD1	17	TRBV20-1	TRBJ1-6	-	TGCAGTGCTAGTGAAACAGGGGGCCGTCCCTATAATTCACCCCTCCACTTT	CSASETGGRPYNSPLHF
TRBD1	14	TRBV28	TRBJ2-7	once	TGTGCCAGCAGGCCGGGACAGGCTCCTACGAGGCAGTACTTC	CASRPGQAPTRQYF
TRBD1	16	TRBV6-2/TRBV6-3	TRBJ2-5	-	TGTGCCAGCAGTCCGACAGGGATTGTAGGTAGAGAGACCCAGTACTTC	CASSPTGIVGRETQYF
TRBD2	18	TRBV4-2	TRBJ2-1	once	TGTGCCAGCAGCCTAAGGACTAGCGGGACCGGCTCCTACAATGAGCAGTTCTTC	CASSLRTSGTGSYNEQFF
-	15	TRBV19	TRBJ1-5	-	TGTGCCAGTAGCCTATCGACAGTGGGTAGTCAGCCCCAGCATTTT	CASSLSTVGSQPQHF
-	16	TRBV7-2	TRBJ2-7	-	TGTGCCAGCAGCTTTTCAGGAACTCACAATTCCTACGAGCAGTACTTC	CASSFSGTHNSYEQYF
TRBD1	13	TRBV30	TRBJ1-1	-	TGTGCCTGGCAACAGGGGGCCGACACTGAAGCTTTCTTT	CAWQQGADTEAFF
TRBD2	14	TRBV11-2	TRBJ2-5	-	TGTGCCAGCAGCTTTTTTCTAGCGGGGGAGACCCAGTACTTC	CASSFFLAGETQYF
TRBD2	17	TRBV9	TRBJ2-1	-	TGTGCCAGCAGCGGAAGTACTAGCGGGGGCTCCTACAATGAGCAGTTCTTC	CASSGSTSGGSYNEQFF
-	14	TRBV6-5	TRBJ2-7	-	TGTGCCAGCAGCCTCAGGGAGGGGGACTACGAGCAGTACTTC	CASSLREGDYEQYF
TRBD1	14	TRBV25-1	TRBJ2-1	-	TGTGCCAGCAGTGCTGGACAGGGGAGGAATGAGCAGTTCTTC	CASSAGQGRNEQFF
TRBD1	18	TRBV5-1	TRBJ2-5	once	TGCGCCAGCAGCTTGGGGGTAACTCCAAGGGGGCTCGGGGAGACCCAGTACTTC	CASSLGVTPRGLGETQYF